This T cell receptor (beta chain) was obtained from a study of blood T cells in healthy people across ages. The V gene's germline CDR1 is SGDLS and CDR2 YYNGEE. With V trimmed by 3 bases and J by 0 bases, 8 bases remained unmatched. The CDR3 totals 16 residues. With respect to this clonotype: Its antigen is currently unknown.

The study's findings and limits: The study lacked donor CMV status, which possibly confounded expanded clonotype changes.

A second PCR of 7 to 11 cycles used a sample-barcoded 5' primer and a J-beta primer mix. A template-switch adaptor containing 12 random nucleotides labeled each cDNA molecule. MiXCR, applied by TCRdb to the 5' RACE reads, yields one record per CDR3 protein. The sample holds 2 million or so distinct CDR3 sequences, less than 50% seen once. In terms of origin and age, donors were healthy Caucasian individuals from Russia aged roughly 6 to 95. The receptor was isolated from a middle-aged woman in good health. The gene calls are TRBV9 and TRBJ1-2; 7 bases fit TRBD1. Sequenced input: blood. As DNA, the CDR3 is TGTGCCAGCAGCGGGCAGGGGGTGCAATCTAACTATGGCTACACCTTC. Translation: CASSGQGVQSNYGYTF.